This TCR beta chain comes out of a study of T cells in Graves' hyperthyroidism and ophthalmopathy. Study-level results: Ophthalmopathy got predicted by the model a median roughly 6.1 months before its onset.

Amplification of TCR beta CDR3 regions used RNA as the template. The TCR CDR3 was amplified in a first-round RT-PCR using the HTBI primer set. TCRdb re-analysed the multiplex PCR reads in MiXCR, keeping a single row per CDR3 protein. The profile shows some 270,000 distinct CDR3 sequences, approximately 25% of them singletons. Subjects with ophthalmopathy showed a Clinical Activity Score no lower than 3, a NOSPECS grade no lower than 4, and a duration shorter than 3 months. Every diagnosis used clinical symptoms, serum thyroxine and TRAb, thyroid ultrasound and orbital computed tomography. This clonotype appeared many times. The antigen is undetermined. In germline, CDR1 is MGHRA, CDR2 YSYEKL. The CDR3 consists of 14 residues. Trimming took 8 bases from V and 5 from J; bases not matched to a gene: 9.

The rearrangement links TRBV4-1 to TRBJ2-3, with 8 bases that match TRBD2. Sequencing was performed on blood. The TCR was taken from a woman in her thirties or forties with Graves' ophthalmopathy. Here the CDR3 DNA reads TGCGCCAGCCACAGCGGGAGTTTAGGAGATACGCAGTATTTT. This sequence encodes CASHSGSLGDTQYF.